Reported below is one T cell receptor (beta chain). Its antigen is undetermined. The CDR3 sequence is 14 residues long. V lost 5 bases to trimming and J lost 4 bases; unmatched junction nucleotides: 2. The germline gives CDR1 MNHNS, CDR2 SASEGT. The data belong to a study of T cells in Graves' hyperthyroidism and ophthalmopathy. Study results and caveats: Blood also contained most expanded thyroid clonotypes above 0.001.

Criteria for exclusion of patients were uncontrolled infection, other autoimmune disease, pregnancy or lactation. What was amplified from RNA transcripts were TCR beta CDR3 regions. In the first-round RT-PCR of the TCR CDR3, the HTBI primer set was used. TCRdb re-analysed the multiplex PCR reads in MiXCR, keeping a single row per CDR3 protein. The sample shows hundreds of thousands of distinct CDR3 sequences, approximately 13% of them seen only once. Sequenced input: blood. J is TRBJ2-1 and V is TRBV6-1, with 10 bases aligning to TRBD1. This clonotype originated in a woman younger than 45 with Graves' hyperthyroidism. The CDR3 reads CASSWDRGYNEQFF. The CDR3 DNA follows: TGTGCCAGCAGTTGGGACAGGGGATACAATGAGCAGTTCTTC.